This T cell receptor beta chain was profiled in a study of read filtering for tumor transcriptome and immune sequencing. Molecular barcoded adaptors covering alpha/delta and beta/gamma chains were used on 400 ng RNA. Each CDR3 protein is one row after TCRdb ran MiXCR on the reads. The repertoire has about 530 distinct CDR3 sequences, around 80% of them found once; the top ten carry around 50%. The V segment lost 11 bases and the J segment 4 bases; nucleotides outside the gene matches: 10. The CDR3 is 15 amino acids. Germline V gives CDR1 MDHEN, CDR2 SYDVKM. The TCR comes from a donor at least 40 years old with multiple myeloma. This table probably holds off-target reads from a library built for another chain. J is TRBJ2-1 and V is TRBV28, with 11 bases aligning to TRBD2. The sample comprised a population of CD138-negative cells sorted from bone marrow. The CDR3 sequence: CAGQSGTSGYNEQFF. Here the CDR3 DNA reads TGTGCCGGGCAATCCGGGACTAGCGGTTACAATGAGCAGTTCTTC.